Listed below are T cell receptor beta chains from one sample, sequenced in a study of T-cell memory formation after mild COVID-19. TCRdb ran MiXCR on the 5' RACE reads and lists one entry per CDR3 protein. The sample has about 390,000 distinct CDR3 sequences; roughly 15% are singletons. Sequenced: PBMCs or a T cell subset sorted from them (not recorded which). The source is a man younger than 30 who had mild COVID-19 (a few samples of this study predate the infection). Cell type and time point are not known. CDR3s include the opening cysteine and the closing phenylalanine or tryptophan. A D gene is named only where the DNA matches it firmly. Clone size is given for some rows only: seen once, a few or many times, or a class if the clone is expanded.

TRBV18	TRBD1	few	TRBJ1-5	CASTTGVGNQPQHF	TGTGCCAGCACGACAGGGGTGGGCAATCAGCCCCAGCATTTT
TRBV5-1	NA	many	TRBJ2-2	CASSFATGELFF	TGCGCCAGCAGCTTCGCCACCGGGGAGCTGTTTTTT
TRBV5-5	TRBD1	once	TRBJ1-2	CASSSTPGQGFYGYTF	TGTGCCAGCAGCTCTACCCCTGGACAGGGCTTCTATGGCTACACCTTC
TRBV6-2/TRBV6-3	NA	NA	TRBJ2-5	CASSYGQAGPLGTQYF	TGTGCCAGCAGTTACGGGCAGGCGGGGCCATTGGGGACCCAGTACTTC
TRBV20-1	NA	NA	TRBJ2-5	CSARDVRGAQETQYF	TGCAGTGCTAGAGATGTACGGGGGGCCCAAGAGACCCAGTACTTC
TRBV5-1	NA	NA	TRBJ2-7	CASSLGRRPRGEQYF	TGCGCCAGCAGCTTGGGTCGTCGCCCACGGGGGGAGCAGTACTTC
TRBV5-1	NA	NA	TRBJ2-5	CASSLESGFGETQYF	TGCGCCAGCAGCTTGGAGTCAGGGTTCGGCGAGACCCAGTACTTC
TRBV15	TRBD2	few	TRBJ2-5	CATSSTLSGGRSETQYF	TGTGCCACCAGCAGCACACTTAGCGGGGGGCGGTCGGAGACCCAGTACTTC
TRBV2	NA	few	TRBJ2-7	CASGPRQGLAYEQYF	TGTGCCAGCGGCCCCCGACAGGGACTAGCCTACGAGCAGTACTTC
TRBV7-3	NA	NA	TRBJ1-2	CASSFTGSTGYTF	TGTGCCAGCAGCTTTACAGGTTCTACGGGCTACACCTTC
TRBV11-2	NA	once	TRBJ1-1	CASSLFGDAVTEAFF	TGTGCCAGCAGCCTGTTCGGGGATGCGGTCACTGAAGCTTTCTTT
TRBV2	NA	NA	TRBJ2-1	CAGGIYNEQFF	TGTGCAGGGGGGATCTACAATGAGCAGTTCTTC
TRBV4-1	NA	NA	TRBJ2-5	CASSPEDNARETQYF	TGCGCCAGCAGCCCGGAAGACAACGCTAGGGAGACCCAGTACTTC
TRBV6-5	TRBD1	NA	TRBJ1-2	CASSPGQGVGYTF	TGTGCCAGCAGTCCCGGACAGGGGGTTGGCTACACCTTC
TRBV10-3	TRBD2	few	TRBJ2-3	CAGGSGGSTDTQYF	TGTGCCGGTGGCAGCGGGGGAAGCACAGATACGCAGTATTTT
TRBV10-1	TRBD1	NA	TRBJ2-7	CASSDRGTGHYEQYF	TGCGCCAGCAGTGATCGCGGGACAGGCCACTACGAGCAGTACTTC
TRBV3-1	NA	NA	TRBJ2-2	CASSQTGANTGELFF	TGTGCCAGCAGCCAAACCGGGGCCAACACCGGGGAGCTGTTTTTT
TRBV20-1	TRBD1	few	TRBJ2-7	CSMAPSGTGVSKQYF	TGCAGCATGGCCCCCAGTGGGACAGGGGTGTCGAAGCAGTACTTC
TRBV24-1	NA	few	TRBJ2-1	CATGLSSNEQFF	TGTGCCACCGGGCTTAGTAGCAATGAGCAGTTCTTC
TRBV28	TRBD1	NA	TRBJ1-5	CASNVQGLGQPQHF	TGTGCCAGCAATGTACAGGGGTTAGGTCAGCCCCAGCATTTT
TRBV18	TRBD1	NA	TRBJ2-5	CASSPGTAIAETQYF	TGTGCCAGCTCACCAGGGACAGCGATAGCGGAGACCCAGTACTTC
TRBV30	NA	NA	TRBJ1-3	CASQGASGNTIYF	TGTGCCTCCCAAGGGGCCTCTGGAAACACCATATATTTT
TRBV19	NA	NA	TRBJ1-4	CASMGGTAFEKLFF	TGTGCCTCGATGGGAGGGACCGCCTTTGAAAAACTGTTTTTT
TRBV12-5	NA	NA	TRBJ1-1	CASGLNRDNTEAFF	TGTGCTAGTGGGTTAAACAGGGACAACACTGAAGCTTTCTTT
TRBV7-9	TRBD1	NA	TRBJ1-2	CASSRPQGANEYGYTF	TGTGCCAGCAGCCGTCCCCAGGGGGCAAATGAATATGGCTACACCTTC
TRBV7-2	NA	NA	TRBJ1-2	CASSPPGGSNYGYTF	TGTGCCAGCAGCCCTCCTGGGGGATCCAACTATGGCTACACCTTC
TRBV7-6	TRBD1	NA	TRBJ2-7	CDSSRTGGYEQYF	TGTGACAGCAGTAGGACAGGGGGCTACGAGCAGTACTTC
TRBV28	TRBD1	NA	TRBJ1-2	CASSPPAGDRAVGYTF	TGTGCCAGCAGTCCCCCCGCCGGGGACAGGGCCGTAGGCTACACCTTC
TRBV5-6	NA	few	TRBJ2-3	CASSLFRATDTQYF	TGTGCCAGCAGCTTGTTTAGGGCCACAGATACGCAGTATTTT
TRBV6-1	NA	NA	TRBJ1-2	CASRRFGYTF	TGTGCCAGCAGACGTTTCGGCTACACCTTC
TRBV27	TRBD1	few	TRBJ1-4	CASSYRTGSNEKLFF	TGTGCCAGCAGTTACCGGACAGGCTCTAATGAAAAACTGTTTTTT
TRBV12-3/TRBV12-4	NA	NA	TRBJ1-5	CASTPRVNQPQHF	TGTGCCAGCACCCCAAGGGTAAATCAGCCCCAGCATTTT
TRBV5-6	NA	few	TRBJ1-6	CASSLEVTAYNSPLHF	TGTGCCAGCAGCTTGGAGGTGACAGCATATAATTCACCCCTCCACTTT
TRBV7-9	NA	few	TRBJ2-5	CASSPWGDGGETQYF	TGTGCCAGCAGCCCATGGGGGGATGGTGGCGAGACCCAGTACTTC
TRBV7-2	TRBD2	NA	TRBJ2-3	CASSTRGLAGGASTDTQYF	TGTGCCAGCAGCACTAGAGGACTAGCGGGGGGGGCTAGCACAGATACGCAGTATTTT
TRBV7-9	NA	few	TRBJ2-3	CASSPAWGVYADTQYF	TGTGCCAGCAGCCCTGCCTGGGGGGTCTACGCAGATACGCAGTATTTT
TRBV27	NA	NA	TRBJ2-1	CASSPTPDNYNEQFF	TGTGCCAGCAGTCCCACCCCCGACAACTACAATGAGCAGTTCTTC
TRBV29-1	NA	NA	TRBJ2-2	CSAEPTGHSNTGELFF	TGCAGCGCCGAACCCACAGGGCATTCGAACACCGGGGAGCTGTTTTTT
TRBV12-3/TRBV12-4	NA	NA	TRBJ2-7	CASSRNSGLTYEQYF	TGTGCCAGCAGTCGCAACTCCGGGCTTACGTACGAGCAGTACTTC
TRBV12-5	NA	few	TRBJ1-1	CASGLGLSGQLEAFF	TGTGCTAGTGGTTTGGGGCTGTCTGGACAGCTTGAAGCTTTCTTT